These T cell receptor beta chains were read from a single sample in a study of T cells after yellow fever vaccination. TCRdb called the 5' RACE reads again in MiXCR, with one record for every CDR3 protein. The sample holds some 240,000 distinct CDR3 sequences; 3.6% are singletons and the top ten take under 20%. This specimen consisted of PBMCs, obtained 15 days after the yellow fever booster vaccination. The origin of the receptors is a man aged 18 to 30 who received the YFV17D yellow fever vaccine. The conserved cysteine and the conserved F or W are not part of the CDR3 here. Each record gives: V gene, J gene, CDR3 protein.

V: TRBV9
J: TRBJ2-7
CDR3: ASSPSGRGGYEQY

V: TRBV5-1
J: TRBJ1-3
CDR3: ASSLLPSGQPSTFSGNTIY

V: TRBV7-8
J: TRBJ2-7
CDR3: ASSLRRQYYEQY

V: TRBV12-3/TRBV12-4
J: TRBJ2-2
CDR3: ASSFYSGVTGELF

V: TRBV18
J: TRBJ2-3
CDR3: ASSPAGGTTDTQY

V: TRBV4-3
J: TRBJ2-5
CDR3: ASSQDYQETQY

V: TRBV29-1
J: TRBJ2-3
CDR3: SVTPLVENTQY

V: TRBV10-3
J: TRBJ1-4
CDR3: AISESTGAAEKLF

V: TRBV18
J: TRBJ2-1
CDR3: ASSPRTSSYNEQF

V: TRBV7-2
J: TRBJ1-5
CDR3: ASSLGWREQPQH

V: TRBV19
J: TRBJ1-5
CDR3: ASRPTDRRNQPQH

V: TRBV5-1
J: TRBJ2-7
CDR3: ASSLTETYEQY

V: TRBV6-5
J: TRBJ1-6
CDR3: ASRPTGRNSPLH

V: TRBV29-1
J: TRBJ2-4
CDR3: SVGRALGDIQY

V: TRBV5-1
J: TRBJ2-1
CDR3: ASSLGGLWAEQF

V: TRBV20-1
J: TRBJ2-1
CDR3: SAKLSGGPYNEQF

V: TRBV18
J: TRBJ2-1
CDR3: ASSPTAPNEQF

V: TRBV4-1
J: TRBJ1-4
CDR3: ASSQDRGTGNEKLF

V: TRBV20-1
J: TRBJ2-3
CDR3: SAGRLGDTQY

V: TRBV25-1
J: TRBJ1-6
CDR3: ASSPPYDNSPLH

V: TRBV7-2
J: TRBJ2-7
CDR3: ASSLDGTGGYEQY